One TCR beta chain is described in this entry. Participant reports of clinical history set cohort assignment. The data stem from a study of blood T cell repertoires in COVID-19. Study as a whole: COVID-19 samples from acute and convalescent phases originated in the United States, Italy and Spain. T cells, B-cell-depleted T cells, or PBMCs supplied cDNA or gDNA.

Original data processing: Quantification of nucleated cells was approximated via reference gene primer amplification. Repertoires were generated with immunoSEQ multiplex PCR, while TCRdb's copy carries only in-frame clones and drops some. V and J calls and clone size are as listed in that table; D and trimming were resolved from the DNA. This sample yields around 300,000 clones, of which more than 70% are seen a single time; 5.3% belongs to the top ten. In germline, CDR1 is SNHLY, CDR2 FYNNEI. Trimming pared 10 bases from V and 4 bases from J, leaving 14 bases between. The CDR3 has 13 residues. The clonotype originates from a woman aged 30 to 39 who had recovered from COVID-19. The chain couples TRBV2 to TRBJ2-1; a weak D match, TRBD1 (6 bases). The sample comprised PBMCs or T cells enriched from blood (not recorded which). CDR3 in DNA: TGTGCCACTACAGGGAACTCTTACAATGAGCAGTTCTTC. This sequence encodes CATTGNSYNEQFF. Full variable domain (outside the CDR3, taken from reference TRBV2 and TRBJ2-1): EPEVTQTPSHQVTQMGQEVILRCVPISNHLYFYWYRQILGQKVEFLVSFYNNEISEKSEIFDDQFSVERPDGSNFTLKIRSTKLEDSAMYFCATTGNSYNEQFFGPGTRLTVL.